The 27 T cell receptor beta chains given below trace back to one sample, sequenced in a study of blood T cells in healthy people across ages. Combining a sample-barcoded 5' primer with a J-beta primer mix, a second PCR ran for roughly 7 to 12 cycles. TCRdb re-called the 5' RACE reads with MiXCR, one entry per CDR3 protein. The sample comprises approximately 730,000 distinct CDR3 sequences, roughly 50% of which are singletons, and approximately 40% rests with the top ten. Sequenced sample: blood. The origin of the receptors is an elderly man in good health.

This clonotype has only a few counts. The chain recombines TRBV10-3 with TRBJ2-5, with D unclear. The last part of the DNA fits TRBJ2-7 better; the J call may be wrong. The length of the CDR3 is 14 residues. Germline assignment: CDR1 ENHRY and CDR2 SYGVKD. CDR3 in DNA: TGTGCCATCAGTGAGTCGACGGCAGCCTACGAGCAGTACTTC. This sequence encodes CAISESTAAYEQYF.

With respect to this clonotype: An end of the junction does not agree with germline; a read error may underlie this. This chain joins TRBV29-1 and TRBJ2-5; D unclear. This CDR3 has 13 residues. The germline V gene has CDR1 SQVTM and CDR2 ANQGSEA. CDR3 bases: TGCAGCGTTGAGGAAGGCCAGACCTACGAGCAGCACTTT. It codes for CSVEEGQTYEQHF.

Comments on this clonotype: A single base separates this from a much larger clone, so it may be a read error. V usage is TRBV29-1 and J usage is TRBJ2-5; TRBD1 might be the D (6 bases). This CDR3 has 12 amino acids. V was shortened by 7 bases and J by 9 bases, with 18 bases between the two germline ends. CDR1 and CDR2 from the germline V gene are SQVTM and ANQGSEA. DNA for the CDR3: TGCAGCGAGCTACAGGGTGGTGAGGCCCAGTACTTC. Residues: CSELQGGEAQYF. Using reference TRBV29-1 and TRBJ2-5 for the parts outside the CDR3, the full variable domain is SAVISQKPSRDICQRGTSLTIQCQVDSQVTMMFWYRQQPGQSLTLIATANQGSEATYESGFVIDKFPISRPNLTFSTLTVSNMSPEDSSIYLCSELQGGEAQYFGPGTRLLVL.

This clonotype has a handful of counts. V gene TRBV20-1 combines with J gene TRBJ1-4; weak D call: TRBD1 (6 bases). Germline CDR1 is DFQATT and CDR2 is SNEGSKA (reference sequence). The CDR3 covers 15 residues. Trimming cost V 1 base and J 0 bases, with 9 bases left between them. The CDR3 region has the DNA TGCAGTGCTAGAGCGAACAGGGCAACTAATGAAAAACTGTTTTTT. Protein sequence: CSARANRATNEKLFF.

V gene TRBV29-1 combines with J gene TRBJ2-7; 9 bases are a match to TRBD1. Germline CDR1 reads SQVTM; CDR2 reads ANQGSEA. The CDR3 has 13 residues. V lost 7 bases to trimming and J lost 2 bases; unmatched junction nucleotides: 6. In DNA form, the CDR3 reads TGCAGCGCTACAGGGGGCCAGACCTACGAGCAGTACTTC. Protein: CSATGGQTYEQYF.

The rearrangement links TRBV6-6 to TRBJ2-3; 7 bases align to TRBD1. The CDR3 is made up of 13 amino acids. The J segment lost 14 bases and the V segment lost 6 bases, leaving 14 bases of the junction unmatched. From germline, CDR1 is MNHNY and CDR2 SVGAGI (reference sequence). Here the CDR3 reads CASSNTGDRYAYF. The CDR3 region has the DNA TGTGCCAGCAGCAACACAGGGGACAGATACGCGTATTTT.

In this sample, this clonotype turned up a few times. V gene TRBV7-2 combines with J gene TRBJ1-6; no clear D gene. From germline, CDR1 is SGHTA and CDR2 FQGNSA. This CDR3 region has 16 residues. V shed 5 bases and J shed 9 bases, with 20 bases lying between them. The CDR3, as DNA: TGTGCCAGCAGCCCGACGGCGGGGTATGAGAGTTCACCCCTCCACTTT. This sequence encodes CASSPTAGYESSPLHF. The full variable domain, rest sourced from reference TRBV7-2 and TRBJ1-6, is GAGVSQSPSNKVTEKGKDVELRCDPISGHTALYWYRQSLGQGLEFLIYFQGNSAPDKSGLPSDRFSAERTGGSVSTLTIQRTQQEDSAVYLCASSPTAGYESSPLHFGNGTRLTVT.

There are a few counts of this clonotype. The V and J genes are TRBV25-1 and TRBJ2-5; 8 bases match TRBD1. CDR1 is MGHDK and CDR2 is SYGVNS in the germline V gene. This CDR3 has 16 residues. The V segment lost 2 bases and the J segment 2 bases; nucleotides outside the gene matches: 7. The CDR3 DNA follows: TGTGCCAGCAGTGAAGCGGGCACAGGGGGGCAAGAGACCCAGTACTTC. Amino acid sequence: CASSEAGTGGQETQYF.

This sequence joins TRBV20-1 and TRBJ2-7; 8 bases line up with TRBD2. V lost 4 bases to trimming and J lost 0 bases; unmatched junction nucleotides: 2. The V gene's germline CDR1 is DFQATT and CDR2 SNEGSKA (reference sequence). CDR3 length equals 13 residues. The CDR3 DNA reads TGCAGTGCTATGGGACTAGTCTCCTACGAGCAGTACTTC. It translates to CSAMGLVSYEQYF.

The gene calls are TRBV4-1 and TRBJ1-2; perhaps TRBD1 as D (6 bases). V dropped 2 bases and J dropped 8 bases, with 15 bases sitting between them. The CDR3 extends over 14 amino acids. CDR1 is MGHRA, CDR2 YSYEKL, per germline. CDR3 in DNA: TGCGCCAGCAGCCAAACAGGGAAGCGGGAAGGCTACACCTTC. Translated: CASSQTGKREGYTF.

The gene calls are TRBV29-1 and TRBJ1-2; D gene ambiguous. Germline lookup yields CDR1 SQVTM and CDR2 ANQGSEA. The CDR3 runs 13 residues. Trimming pared 1 base from V and 5 bases from J, leaving 11 bases between. Here the CDR3 DNA reads TGCAGCGTTGAAGGGTCCAGTCAGTATGGCTACACCTTC. This encodes CSVEGSSQYGYTF.

This clonotype has just one count. The J gene is TRBJ2-5, the V gene TRBV20-1; the match to TRBD2 covers 9 bases. This CDR3 contains 13 residues. Trimming cost V 6 bases and J 3 bases; bases outside gene matches: 5. The V gene's germline CDR1 is DFQATT and CDR2 SNEGSKA (reference sequence). The CDR3 region is CSAPTSGKETQYF. In DNA form, the CDR3 reads TGCAGTGCCCCGACTAGCGGAAAAGAGACCCAGTACTTC.

The rearrangement uses TRBV6-1 and TRBJ1-1; possibly TRBD1 for D (5 bases). The germline V and J ends were trimmed by 5 bases and 1 base, with 11 bases remaining between them. The CDR3 consists of 14 residues. Looked up from germline, CDR1 is MNHNS and CDR2 is SASEGT. The CDR3 region has the DNA TGTGCCAGCAGTATCCAGGGACCGAACACTGAAGCTTTCTTT. Protein product: CASSIQGPNTEAFF.

The V and J genes are TRBV18 and TRBJ2-7; 8 bases map to TRBD2. The CDR3 sequence is 13 residues long. The ends lost 3 bases at V and 7 bases at J; junction bases unmatched: 5. Germline V gene sequence: CDR1 KGHSH, CDR2 LQKENI. The CDR3 coding sequence is TGTGCCAGCTCACCCTTGGGACTAGTTGAGCAGTACTTC. As protein: CASSPLGLVEQYF.

The chain joins TRBV6-5 to TRBJ2-7, with D uncertain. CDR1 is MNHEY and CDR2 is SVGAGI in the germline V gene. V was trimmed by 0 bases and J by 4 bases, leaving 13 bases between them. This CDR3 spans 15 amino acids. The CDR3 protein is CASSYSRPPGYEQYF. The CDR3, as DNA: TGTGCCAGCAGTTACTCACGGCCCCCCGGGTACGAGCAGTACTTC.

This clonotype was counted once. V and J are TRBV10-3 and TRBJ1-4; TRBD1 matches 10 bases. The CDR3 spans 14 residues. From germline, CDR1 is ENHRY and CDR2 SYGVKD. The V gene end was trimmed by 10 bases and the J gene end by 8 bases; junction bases not matched to a gene: 10. The CDR3 loop reads CATGGDRGYEKLFF. The CDR3 DNA is TGTGCCACTGGGGGGGACAGGGGTTACGAAAAACTGTTTTTT.

CDR3 DNA sequence: TGCAGTGCCGCAAAGGTCGTGGGGGGGGAAAAGTTCTTC. Its translation is CSAAKVVGGEKFF. This chain connects TRBV20-1 to TRBJ2-1, with TRBD2 matching over 7 bases. CDR1 and CDR2 (germline): DFQATT, SNEGSKA (reference sequence). The CDR3 spans 13 residues. Germline trimming cut 6 bases from V and 14 bases from J; bases unmatched to any gene: 16.

V and J are TRBV5-1 and TRBJ2-7; 7 nucleotides match TRBD2. V trimming: 3 bases; J trimming: 0 bases; junction bases outside the gene matches: 18. The germline V gene encodes CDR1 SGHRS and CDR2 YFSETQ. This CDR3 comprises 19 residues. The CDR3, as DNA: TGCGCCAGCAGCTGGGGACCGCTTGGGAGGGAGACCATCTCCTACGAGCAGTACTTC. Translation: CASSWGPLGRETISYEQYF.

The chain is built from TRBV7-9 and TRBJ1-3; possible D gene TRBD1, 5 bases. Between the trimmed V and J ends, which lost 3 bases and 0 bases, there was a span of 18 bases. Germline V CDR1 and CDR2: SEHNR, FQNEAQ (reference sequence). This CDR3 is 18 amino acids long. The CDR3 is CASSFRQGSPFSGNTIYF. The CDR3 DNA sequence: TGTGCCAGCAGCTTCCGGCAGGGATCCCCTTTCTCTGGAAACACCATATATTTT.

About this clonotype itself: At one of its ends the junction is not consistent with the germline gene, which may arise from a read error. The chain employs TRBV27 and TRBJ1-2; a weak D match, TRBD1 (5 bases). Germline V CDR1 and CDR2: MNHEY, SMNVEV (reference sequence). The CDR3 extends over 13 amino acids. Here the CDR3 DNA reads TGTGCCAGCAGTCCAGGGAGTAACTATAGCTACACCTTC. It encodes CASSPGSNYSYTF.

This clonotype was counted only a few times. V is TRBV29-1 and J is TRBJ2-7; 8 bases align to TRBD1. Trimming removed 7 bases from V and 3 bases from J; junction bases left unmatched: 11. The V gene's germline CDR1 is SQVTM and CDR2 ANQGSEA. The length of the CDR3 is 14 residues. CDR3 in amino acids: CSAARTGSFYEQYF. DNA for the CDR3: TGCAGCGCTGCAAGGACAGGGTCTTTCTACGAGCAGTACTTC.

About this clonotype: This clone may be a read error of a much larger clone one base away. This chain links TRBV10-1 with TRBJ2-5; 8 positions match TRBD2. Unmatched junction bases numbered 12, after V lost 4 bases and J lost 11 bases. Germline V gene data show CDR1 as WNHNN and CDR2 as SYGVQD (reference sequence). The CDR3 totals 14 residues. The CDR3 DNA reads as TGCGCCAGCAGTGTGTCAGGGACTAGAGATGAGCAGTACTTC. Residues: CASSVSGTRDEQYF.

CDR3 amino acids: CASSQEWSRDRYYNEQYF. Here the CDR3 DNA reads TGTGCCAGCAGCCAAGAATGGAGCCGGGACAGATACTACAATGAGCAGTACTTC. This sequence joins TRBV3-1 and TRBJ2-1; 7 bases are shared with TRBD1. The J call is in doubt because the DNA end fits TRBJ2-7 better. The CDR3 has 18 amino acids. Germline CDR1 and CDR2: LGHDT and YNNKEL (reference sequence).

The chain is built from TRBV12-5 and TRBJ2-1; D not certain. From germline, CDR1 is LGHNT and CDR2 FRNRAP. This CDR3 is built from 15 residues. The ends were cut back, 1 base at V and 6 bases at J, with 13 bases in the middle. The CDR3 DNA reads as TGTGCTAGTGGTTTGGCCCCGTCCTGGAGCAATGAGCAGTTCTTC. Residues: CASGLAPSWSNEQFF.

This clonotype was counted between two and nine times. The chain is built from TRBV7-2 and TRBJ2-7; tentatively, D is TRBD2 (5 bases). The J call may not be correct, given that the DNA end is closer to TRBJ2-5. The CDR3 is 14 amino acids. Germline lookup yields CDR1 SGHTA and CDR2 FQGNSA. This CDR3 reads CASNMDPGSVTQYF. As DNA, the CDR3 is TGTGCCAGCAATATGGACCCGGGGTCGGTGACCCAGTACTTC.

There are a few counts of this clonotype. The CDR3 here is CASSLPGLATDTQYF. CDR3 DNA: TGCGCCAGCAGCTTGCCGGGACTAGCCACAGATACGCAGTATTTT. The chain combines TRBV5-1 with TRBJ2-3; 9 bases map to TRBD2. The germline CDR1 and CDR2 sequences are SGHRS and YFSETQ. This CDR3 region has 15 residues. Trimming removed 1 base from V and 2 bases from J; junction bases left unmatched: 2.

The gene calls are TRBV9 and TRBJ2-7; the match to TRBD2 covers 13 bases. Germline V CDR1 and CDR2: SGDLS, YYNGEE. The CDR3 is 18 residues long. V was pared by 3 bases and J by 2 bases, with 11 bases of the junction left unmatched. DNA of the CDR3: TGTGCCAGCAGCGCCCGCCCCACTAGCGGGAGGGTTCCCTACGAGCAGTACTTC. It yields the protein CASSARPTSGRVPYEQYF.